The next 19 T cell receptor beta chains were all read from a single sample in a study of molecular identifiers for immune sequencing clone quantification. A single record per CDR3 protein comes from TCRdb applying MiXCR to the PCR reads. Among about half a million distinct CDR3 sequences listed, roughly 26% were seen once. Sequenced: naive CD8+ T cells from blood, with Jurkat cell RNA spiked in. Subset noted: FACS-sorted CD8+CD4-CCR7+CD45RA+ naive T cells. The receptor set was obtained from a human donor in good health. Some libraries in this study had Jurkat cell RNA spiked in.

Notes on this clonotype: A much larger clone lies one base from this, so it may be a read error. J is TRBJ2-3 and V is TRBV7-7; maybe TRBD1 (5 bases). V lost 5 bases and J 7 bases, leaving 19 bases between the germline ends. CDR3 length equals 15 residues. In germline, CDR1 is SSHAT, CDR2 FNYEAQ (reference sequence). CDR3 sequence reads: CASSTGSGSGYTQYF. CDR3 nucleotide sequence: TGTGCCAGCAGCACGGGCTCAGGATCAGGGTATACGCAGTATTTT.

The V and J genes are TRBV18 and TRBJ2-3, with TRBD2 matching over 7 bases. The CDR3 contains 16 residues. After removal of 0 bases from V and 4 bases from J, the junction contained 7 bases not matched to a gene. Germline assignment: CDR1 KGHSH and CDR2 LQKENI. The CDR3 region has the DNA TGTGCCAGCTCACCACCGGGACTATCTGGTTCAGATACGCAGTATTTT. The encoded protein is CASSPPGLSGSDTQYF.

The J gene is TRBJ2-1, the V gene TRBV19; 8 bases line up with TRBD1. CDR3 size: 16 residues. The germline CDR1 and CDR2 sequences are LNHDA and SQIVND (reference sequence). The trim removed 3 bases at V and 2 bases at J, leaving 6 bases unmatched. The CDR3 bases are TGTGCCAGTAGTATGAGGCAGGGGGCTCCCTACAATGAGCAGTTCTTC. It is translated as CASSMRQGAPYNEQFF.

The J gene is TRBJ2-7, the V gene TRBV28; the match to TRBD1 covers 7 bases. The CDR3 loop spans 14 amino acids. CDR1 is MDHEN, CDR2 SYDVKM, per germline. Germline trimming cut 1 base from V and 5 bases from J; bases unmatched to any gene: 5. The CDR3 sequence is CASSLLRGLDEQYF. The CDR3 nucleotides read TGTGCCAGCAGTTTATTGAGGGGGCTAGACGAGCAGTACTTC. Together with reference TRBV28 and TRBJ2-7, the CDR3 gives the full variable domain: DVKVTQSSRYLVKRTGEKVFLECVQDMDHENMFWYRQDPGLGLRLIYFSYDVKMKEKGDIPEGYSVSREKKERFSLILESASTNQTSMYLCASSLLRGLDEQYFGPGTRLTVT.

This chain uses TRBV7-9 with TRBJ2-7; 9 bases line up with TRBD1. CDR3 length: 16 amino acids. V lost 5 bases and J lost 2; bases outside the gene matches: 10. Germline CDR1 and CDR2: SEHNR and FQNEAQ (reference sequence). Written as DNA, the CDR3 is TGTGCCAGCAGCGTGTCCGGGACAGGGAGAGCCTACGAGCAGTACTTC. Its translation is CASSVSGTGRAYEQYF. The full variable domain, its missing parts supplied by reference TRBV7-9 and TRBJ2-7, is DTGVSQNPRHKITKRGQNVTFRCDPISEHNRLYWYRQTLGQGPEFLTYFQNEAQLEKSRLLSDRFSAERPKGSFSTLEIQRTEQGDSAMYLCASSVSGTGRAYEQYFGPGTRLTVT.

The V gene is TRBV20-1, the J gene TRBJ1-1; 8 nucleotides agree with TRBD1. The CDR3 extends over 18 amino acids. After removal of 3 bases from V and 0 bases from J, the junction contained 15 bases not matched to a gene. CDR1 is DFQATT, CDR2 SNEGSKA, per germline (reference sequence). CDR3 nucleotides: TGCAGTGCTAGGCCATACGGGGACAGGAACTTCATGAACACTGAAGCTTTCTTT. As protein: CSARPYGDRNFMNTEAFF.

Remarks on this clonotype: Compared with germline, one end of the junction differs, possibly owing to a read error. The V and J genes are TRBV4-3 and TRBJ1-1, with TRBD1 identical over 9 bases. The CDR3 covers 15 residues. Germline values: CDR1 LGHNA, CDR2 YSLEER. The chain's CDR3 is CGSSQDTGGGTEAFF. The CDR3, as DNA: TGCGGCAGCAGCCAAGATACAGGGGGCGGCACTGAAGCTTTCTTT.

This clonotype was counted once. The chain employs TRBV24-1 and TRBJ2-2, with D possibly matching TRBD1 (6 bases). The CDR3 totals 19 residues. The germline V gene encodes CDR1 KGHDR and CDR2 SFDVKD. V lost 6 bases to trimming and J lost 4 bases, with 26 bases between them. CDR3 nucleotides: TGTGCCACCAGTAAGGAGGACAGCCTCCGACCCTATGCCACCGGGGAGCTGTTTTTT. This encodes CATSKEDSLRPYATGELFF.

Here the CDR3 reads CAISESASGRPHEQYF. The CDR3 DNA sequence: TGTGCCATCAGTGAGTCTGCTAGCGGGAGGCCCCACGAGCAGTACTTC. V gene TRBV10-3 combines with J gene TRBJ2-7, with TRBD2 identical over 11 bases. Unmatched junction bases numbered 6, after V lost 0 bases and J lost 5 bases. There are 16 residues in the CDR3. CDR1 and CDR2 from the germline V gene are ENHRY and SYGVKD.

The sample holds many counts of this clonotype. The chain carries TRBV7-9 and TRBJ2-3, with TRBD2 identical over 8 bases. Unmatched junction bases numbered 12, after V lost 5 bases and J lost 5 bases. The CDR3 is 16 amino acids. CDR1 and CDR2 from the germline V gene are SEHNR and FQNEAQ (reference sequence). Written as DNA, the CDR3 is TGTGCCAGCAGCCACCTACGCGGGGGGCTTCGAGATACGCAGTATTTT. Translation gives CASSHLRGGLRDTQYF. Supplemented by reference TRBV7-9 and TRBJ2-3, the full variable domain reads DTGVSQNPRHKITKRGQNVTFRCDPISEHNRLYWYRQTLGQGPEFLTYFQNEAQLEKSRLLSDRFSAERPKGSFSTLEIQRTEQGDSAMYLCASSHLRGGLRDTQYFGPGTRLTVL.

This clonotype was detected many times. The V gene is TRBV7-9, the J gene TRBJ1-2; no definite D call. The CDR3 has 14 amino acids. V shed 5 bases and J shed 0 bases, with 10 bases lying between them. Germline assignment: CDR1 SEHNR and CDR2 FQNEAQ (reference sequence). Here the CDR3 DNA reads TGTGCCAGCAGCCCCGTTACAGCTAACTATGGCTACACCTTC. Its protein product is CASSPVTANYGYTF.

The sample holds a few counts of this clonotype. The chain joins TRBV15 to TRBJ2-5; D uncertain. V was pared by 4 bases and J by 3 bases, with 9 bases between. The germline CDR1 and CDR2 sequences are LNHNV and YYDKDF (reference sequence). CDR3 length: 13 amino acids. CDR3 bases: TGTGCCACCAGCACGGGCCTGGAAGAGACCCAGTACTTC. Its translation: CATSTGLEETQYF.

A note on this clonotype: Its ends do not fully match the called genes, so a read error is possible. DNA of the CDR3: TGTGTCAGCAGCATGCCGGGACAATACTACGAGCAGTACTTC. The encoded protein is CVSSMPGQYYEQYF. This chain joins TRBV11-1 and TRBJ2-7; TRBD1 might be the D (6 bases). The CDR3 sequence is 14 residues long. Germline CDR1 reads SGHAT; CDR2 reads FQDESV (reference sequence). Variable domain in full (rest from reference TRBV11-1 and TRBJ2-7): EAEVAQSPRYKITEKSQAVAFWCDPISGHATLYWYRQILGQGPELLVQFQDESVVDDSQLPKDRFSAERLKGVDSTLKIQPAELGDSAMYLCVSSMPGQYYEQYFGPGTRLTVT.

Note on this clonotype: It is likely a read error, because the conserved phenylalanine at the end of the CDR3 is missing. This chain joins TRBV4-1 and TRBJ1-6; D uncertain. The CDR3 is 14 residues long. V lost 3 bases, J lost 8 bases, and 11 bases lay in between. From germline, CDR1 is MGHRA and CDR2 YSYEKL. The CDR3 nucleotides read TGCGCCAGCAGCCATTCCGCAAAGGATTCACCCCTCCACTCT. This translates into CASSHSAKDSPLHS.

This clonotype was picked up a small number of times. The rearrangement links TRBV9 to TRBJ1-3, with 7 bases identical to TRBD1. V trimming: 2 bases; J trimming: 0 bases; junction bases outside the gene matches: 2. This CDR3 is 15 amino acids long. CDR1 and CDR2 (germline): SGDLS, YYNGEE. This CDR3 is CASSVGTDSGNTIYF. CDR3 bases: TGTGCCAGCAGCGTTGGGACAGACTCTGGAAACACCATATATTTT.

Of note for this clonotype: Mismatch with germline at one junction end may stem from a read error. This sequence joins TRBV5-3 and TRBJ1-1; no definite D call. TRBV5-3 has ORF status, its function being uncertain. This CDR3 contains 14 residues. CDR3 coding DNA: TGTGCCAGCAGCTTGACCTCCCTTGGCACTGAAGCTTTCTTT. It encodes CASSLTSLGTEAFF.

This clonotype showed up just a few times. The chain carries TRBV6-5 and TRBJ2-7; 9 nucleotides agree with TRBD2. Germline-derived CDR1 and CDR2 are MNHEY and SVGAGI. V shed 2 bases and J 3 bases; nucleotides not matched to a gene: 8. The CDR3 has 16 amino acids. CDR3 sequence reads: CASSYANSGGLYEQYF. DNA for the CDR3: TGTGCCAGCAGTTACGCTAATAGCGGGGGACTCTACGAGCAGTACTTC.

The CDR3 reads CASSHSDSYYEQYF. For the CDR3, the DNA is TGTGCCAGCAGCCATTCGGACAGCTATTACGAGCAGTACTTC. The chain uses TRBV16 and TRBJ2-7; D might be TRBD1 (6 bases). Trimming took off 3 bases at V and 4 bases at J, with 13 bases between the two ends. The CDR3 is 14 residues long. CDR1 and CDR2 from the germline V gene are KGHSY and FQNENV.

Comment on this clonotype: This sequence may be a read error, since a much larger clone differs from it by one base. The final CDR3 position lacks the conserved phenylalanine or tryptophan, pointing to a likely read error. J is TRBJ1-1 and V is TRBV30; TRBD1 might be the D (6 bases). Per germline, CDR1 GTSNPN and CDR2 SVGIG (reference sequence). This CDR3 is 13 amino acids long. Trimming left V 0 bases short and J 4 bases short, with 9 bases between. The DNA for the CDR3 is TGTGCCTGGAGTGTACTAGGGGGCACTGAAGCTTTCCTT. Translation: CAWSVLGGTEAFL.